This T cell receptor beta chain was profiled in a study of cytomegalovirus exposure and HLA in healthy donors. On the study more broadly: Most genotyped donors, 75% to 85% of about 400, had Caucasian-associated genetic ancestry.

CDR3 length equals 17 residues. Germline CDR1 is SGHVS and CDR2 is FNYEAQ. J was trimmed by 9 bases and V by 5 bases; bases with no gene match: 21. Both 60 Vbeta primers and 13 Jbeta primers went into the PCR. The table came from immunoSEQ multiplex PCR; TCRdb's copy has only in-frame clones and leaves some out. The sample lists 200,000 to 300,000 clones, approximately 84% seen once, with about 2% in the top ten. This TCR was recovered from a woman in her thirties or forties in good health and CMV-seropositive. This rearrangement joins TRBV7-6 to TRBJ2-5; 7 bases line up with TRBD1. The sample taken for sequencing was PBMCs. The CDR3 loop is CASSLLYRDRELKAQYF. The CDR3, as DNA: TGTGCCAGCAGCCTGCTTTACCGGGACAGAGAGCTTAAGGCCCAGTACTTC.